The present T cell receptor (beta chain) was sequenced within a study of T cell responses to AZD1222 COVID-19 vaccine. Sequencing was performed with immunoSEQ multiplex PCR; in TCRdb, only in-frame clones are kept and a portion is missing. The table lists around 100,000 clones, over 75% of them singletons. About this clone itself: Its antigen is as yet unknown.

Notes on the study in general: Reportedly, nearly half the spike-specific TCRs target unmutated variant regions. Females made up more of the donors, who were largely white British, and clonal diversity may have come out too low. Breadth and depth of Spike-specific TCRs rose after two AZD1222 doses.

This CDR3 has 14 amino acids. Germline V gene data show CDR1 as MNHEY and CDR2 as SVGEGT. After removal of 2 bases from V and 7 bases from J, the junction contained 8 bases not matched to a gene. Source: peripheral blood, taken on day 0 of AZD1222 vaccination. The sequence was obtained from an adult in good health. V is TRBV6-2 or TRBV6-3 and J is TRBJ2-7; 7 bases align to TRBD1. The CDR3 region has the DNA TGTGCCAGCAGTTACGAACAGGGGATAAGGGAGCAGTACTTC. Translating gives CASSYEQGIREQYF.